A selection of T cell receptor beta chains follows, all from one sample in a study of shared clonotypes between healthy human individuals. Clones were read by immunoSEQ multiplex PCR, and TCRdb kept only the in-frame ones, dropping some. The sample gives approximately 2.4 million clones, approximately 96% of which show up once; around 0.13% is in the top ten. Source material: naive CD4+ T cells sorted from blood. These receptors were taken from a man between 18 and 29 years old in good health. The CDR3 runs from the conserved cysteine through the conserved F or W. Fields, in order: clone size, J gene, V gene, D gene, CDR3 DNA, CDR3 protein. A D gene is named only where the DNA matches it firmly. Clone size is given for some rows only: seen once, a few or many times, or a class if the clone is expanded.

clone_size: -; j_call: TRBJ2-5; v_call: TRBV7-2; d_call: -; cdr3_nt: TGTGCCAGCAGCCCACCTGGAGAGACCCAGTACTTC; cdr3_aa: CASSPPGETQYF
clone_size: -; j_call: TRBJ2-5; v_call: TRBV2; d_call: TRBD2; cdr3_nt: TGTGCCTCCCCCCTCAGCTCCAGCGGGAGGCCAGAGACCCAGTACTTC; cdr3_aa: CASPLSSSGRPETQYF
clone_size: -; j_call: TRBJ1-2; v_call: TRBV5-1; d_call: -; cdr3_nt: TGCGCCAGCAGCTTGATCCGGGGGTATGGCTACACCTTC; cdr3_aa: CASSLIRGYGYTF
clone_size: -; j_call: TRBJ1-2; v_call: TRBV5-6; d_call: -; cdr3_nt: TGTGCCAGCAGCTTGTATGGGGCAGAGAACTATGGCTACACCTTC; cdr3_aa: CASSLYGAENYGYTF
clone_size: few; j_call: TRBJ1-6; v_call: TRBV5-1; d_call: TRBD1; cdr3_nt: TGCGCCAGCAGCTTGGACAGGGGGCCCCATTCACCCCTCCACTTT; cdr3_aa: CASSLDRGPHSPLHF
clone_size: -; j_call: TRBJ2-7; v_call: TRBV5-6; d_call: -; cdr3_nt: TGTGCCAGCAGCCGGGCAGGGGAATCCTACGAGCAGTACTTC; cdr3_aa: CASSRAGESYEQYF
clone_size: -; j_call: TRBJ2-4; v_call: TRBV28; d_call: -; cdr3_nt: TGTGCCAGCAGTATCCCGAGGGGGTCCAAAAACATTCAGTACTTC; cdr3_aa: CASSIPRGSKNIQYF
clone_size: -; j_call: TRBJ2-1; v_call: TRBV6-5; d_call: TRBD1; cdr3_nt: TGTGCCAGCAGTTACGACAGGGTCTCGAACAGGGAGCAGTTCTTC; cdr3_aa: CASSYDRVSNREQFF
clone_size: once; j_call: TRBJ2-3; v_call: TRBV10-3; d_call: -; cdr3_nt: TGTGCCATCAGTGGCGGCAGGGACACAGATACGCAGTATTTT; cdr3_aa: CAISGGRDTDTQYF
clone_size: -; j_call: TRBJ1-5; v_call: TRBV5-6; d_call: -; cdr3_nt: TGTGCCAGCAGCTTAAAGGGGTTGAGCAATCAGCCCCAGCATTTT; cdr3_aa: CASSLKGLSNQPQHF
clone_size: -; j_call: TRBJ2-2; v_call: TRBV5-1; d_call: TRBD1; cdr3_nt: TGCGCCAGCAGCGTGGGACAGACGAACACCGGGGAGCTGTTTTTT; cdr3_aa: CASSVGQTNTGELFF
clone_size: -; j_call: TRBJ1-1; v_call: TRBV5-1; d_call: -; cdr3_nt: TGCGCCAGCAGCACATATCTGGGAACTGAAGCTTTCTTT; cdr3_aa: CASSTYLGTEAFF
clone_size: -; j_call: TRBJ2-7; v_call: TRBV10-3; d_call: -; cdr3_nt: TGTGCCATCAGCGAAGACACTTCCCCTTCCTACGAGCAGTACTTC; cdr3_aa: CAISEDTSPSYEQYF
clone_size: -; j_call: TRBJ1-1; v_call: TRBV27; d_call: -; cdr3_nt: TGTGCCAGCTGGCGACAGGCGAACACTGAAGCTTTCTTT; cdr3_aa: CASWRQANTEAFF
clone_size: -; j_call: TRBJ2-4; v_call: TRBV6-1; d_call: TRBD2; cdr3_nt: TGTGCCAGCAGTAGACTAGCCGGCGACATTCAGTACTTC; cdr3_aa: CASSRLAGDIQYF
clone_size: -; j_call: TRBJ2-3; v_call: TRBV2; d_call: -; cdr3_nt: TGTGCCAGCAGTGGCAGCGGTTTTAGCACAGATACGCAGTATTTT; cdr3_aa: CASSGSGFSTDTQYF
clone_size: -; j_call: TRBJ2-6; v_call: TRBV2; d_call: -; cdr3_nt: TGTGCCAGCAGTGGACAGACCCTCTCTGGGGCCAACGTCCTGACTTTC; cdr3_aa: CASSGQTLSGANVLTF
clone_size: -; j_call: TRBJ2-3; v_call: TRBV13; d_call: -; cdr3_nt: TGTGCCAGCACCCAAGGGTTATTCACAGATACGCAGTATTTT; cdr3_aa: CASTQGLFTDTQYF
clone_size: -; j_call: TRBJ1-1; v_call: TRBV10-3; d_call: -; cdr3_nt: TGTGCCATCAAAAATTCGGGACTGTCTTCCTCTGAAGCTTTCTTT; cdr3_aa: CAIKNSGLSSSEAFF
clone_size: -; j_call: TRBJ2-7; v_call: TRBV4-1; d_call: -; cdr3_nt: TGCGCCAGCAGCCAAGTCATGGGCAGCACCTACGAGCAGTACTTC; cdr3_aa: CASSQVMGSTYEQYF
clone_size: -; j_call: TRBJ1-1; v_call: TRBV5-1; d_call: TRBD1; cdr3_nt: TGCGCCAGCAGCTTGTCGGACAGGGGTGACACTGAAGCTTTCTTT; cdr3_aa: CASSLSDRGDTEAFF
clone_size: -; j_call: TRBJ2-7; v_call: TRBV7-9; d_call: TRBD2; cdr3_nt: TGTGCCAGCAGCCCTAGTGGGGGGGGCTACGAGCAGTACTTC; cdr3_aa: CASSPSGGGYEQYF
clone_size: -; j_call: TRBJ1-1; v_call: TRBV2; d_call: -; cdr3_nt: TGTGCCAGCAACTCCCAGGGTAACACTGAAGCTTTCTTT; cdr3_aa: CASNSQGNTEAFF
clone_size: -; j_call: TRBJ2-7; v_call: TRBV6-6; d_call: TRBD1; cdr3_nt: TGTGCCACAGCCGGGACAGGGACCGAGCAGTACTTC; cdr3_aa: CATAGTGTEQYF
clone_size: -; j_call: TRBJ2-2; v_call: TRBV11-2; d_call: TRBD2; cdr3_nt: TGTGCCAGCAGCTTGGCCGGGGGGACCGGGGAGCTGTTTTTT; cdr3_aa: CASSLAGGTGELFF
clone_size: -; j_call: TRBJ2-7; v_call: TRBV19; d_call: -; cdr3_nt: TGTGCCAGTAGTATAGAGAAGGGCCACGAGCAGTACTTC; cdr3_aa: CASSIEKGHEQYF
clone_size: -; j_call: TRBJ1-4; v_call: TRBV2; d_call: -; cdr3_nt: TGTGCCAGCAGCCCCCAGGCCGCAACTAATGAAAAACTGTTTTTT; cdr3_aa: CASSPQAATNEKLFF
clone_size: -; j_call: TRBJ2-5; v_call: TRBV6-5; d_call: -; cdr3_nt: TGTGCCAGCACCCAAAAGGGGGTGTTTACGGAGACCCAGTACTTC; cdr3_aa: CASTQKGVFTETQYF
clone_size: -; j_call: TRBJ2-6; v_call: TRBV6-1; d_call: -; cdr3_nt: TGTGCCAGCAGCATGAGCTCTGGGGCCAACGTCCTGACTTTC; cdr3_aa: CASSMSSGANVLTF
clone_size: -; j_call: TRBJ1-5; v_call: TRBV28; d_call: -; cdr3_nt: TGTGCCAGCAGTTTAACGGCAGGGGCGATCAATCAGCCCCAGCATTTT; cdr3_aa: CASSLTAGAINQPQHF